These T cell receptor beta chains were read from a single sample in a study of Graves' ophthalmopathy and Graves' hyperthyroidism. TCRdb passed the multiplex PCR reads through MiXCR, listing each CDR3 protein once. The table shows 400,000 to 450,000 distinct CDR3 sequences, with around 21% occurring only once. The sequencing input was peripheral blood. The receptors were sampled from a woman aged 18-29 years with stable Graves' hyperthyroidism. The CDR3 runs from the conserved cysteine through the conserved F or W. The order of the fields is CDR3 length, D gene, clone size, J gene, V gene, CDR3 protein, CDR3 DNA. The D gene is left open where the match is weak. For some rows the clone size is stated as once, few or many, or as a class when expanded; others skip it.

14 . many TRBJ2-2 TRBV6-4 CASSDSTVTGELFF TGTGCCAGCAGTGACTCGACCGTTACTGGGGAGCTGTTTTTT
14 TRBD1 many TRBJ1-5 TRBV20-1 CSARQLTGAQPQHF TGCAGTGCTAGACAGCTGACAGGGGCTCAGCCCCAGCATTTT
16 . many TRBJ2-7 TRBV19 CASSIGAGHSSYEQYF TGTGCCAGTAGTATAGGGGCAGGCCACAGCTCCTACGAGCAGTACTTC
14 . . TRBJ2-7 TRBV7-9 CASSLVGSTYEQYF TGTGCCAGCAGCTTAGTTGGCAGCACCTACGAGCAGTACTTC
14 . few TRBJ2-5 TRBV12-3/TRBV12-4 CASSRGTTQETQYF TGTGCCAGCAGCCGAGGGACAACCCAGGAGACCCAGTACTTC
18 . many TRBJ2-6 TRBV11-2 CASSSPRGGYLGANVLTF TGTGCCAGCAGCTCCCCGAGAGGGGGGTATCTTGGGGCCAACGTCCTGACTTTC
13 . many TRBJ1-3 TRBV5-1 CASSLVPGDTIYF TGCGCCAGCAGCTTGGTGCCGGGGGACACCATATATTTT
15 . many TRBJ2-7 TRBV6-5 CASSYEGASSYEQYF TGTGCCAGCAGTTACGAAGGGGCGAGCTCCTACGAGCAGTACTTC
12 . many TRBJ1-2 TRBV28 CASSLSTYGYTF TGTGCCAGCAGCTTAAGTACCTATGGCTACACCTTC
15 . many TRBJ1-1 TRBV19 CASIQGGNMNTEAFF TGTGCCAGTATCCAGGGCGGAAATATGAACACTGAAGCTTTCTTT
14 TRBD1 many TRBJ2-7 TRBV10-3 CAISEGTGGNEQYF TGTGCCATCAGTGAGGGGACAGGGGGCAACGAGCAGTACTTC
13 . once TRBJ2-5 TRBV15 CATSRIGPGTQYF TGTGCCACCAGCAGAATCGGACCCGGGACCCAGTACTTC
16 . many TRBJ1-5 TRBV6-1 CASSPGRQKRGQPQHF TGTGCCAGCAGTCCGGGACGGCAGAAGAGGGGGCAGCCCCAGCATTTT
13 . many TRBJ1-5 TRBV30 CAWSLAGNQPQHF TGTGCCTGGAGTTTAGCCGGGAATCAGCCCCAGCATTTT
15 TRBD1 . TRBJ2-7 TRBV20-1 CSASHGQGAIYEQYF TGCAGTGCTAGCCACGGACAGGGGGCCATCTACGAGCAGTACTTC
13 . few TRBJ1-1 TRBV28 CASSLGGILEAFF TGTGCCAGCAGTTTAGGAGGCATCCTCGAAGCTTTCTTT
17 TRBD2 . TRBJ2-5 TRBV6-4 CASSARDVAGFQETQYF TGTGCCAGCAGTGCTAGAGATGTAGCGGGGTTTCAAGAGACCCAGTACTTC
15 . many TRBJ2-5 TRBV20-1 CSARKGGGVQETQYF TGCAGTGCCCGGAAGGGAGGGGGGGTCCAAGAGACCCAGTACTTC
14 . . TRBJ2-5 TRBV7-7 CASNRDPVEETQYF TGTGCTAGCAACCGGGATCCTGTAGAGGAGACCCAGTACTTC
16 . many TRBJ1-5 TRBV6-2/TRBV6-3 CASSQRRRSSNQPQHF TGTGCCAGCAGTCAAAGACGGAGATCTAGCAATCAGCCCCAGCATTTT